The source of this TCR beta chain is a study of blood T cell repertoires in COVID-19. Overall study context: Specimens from acute and convalescent COVID-19 originated in the United States, Italy and Spain. In each case, the material was cDNA or gDNA derived from T cells, B-cell-depleted T cells, or PBMCs.

Per the germline V gene, CDR1 is SGHKS and CDR2 is YYEKEE (reference sequence). This CDR3 comprises 18 residues. Trimming at V came to 1 base and at J to 2 bases, leaving 6 bases not matched to a gene. As handled by the study authors: Quantification of nucleated cells was approximated via reference gene primer amplification. Here immunoSEQ multiplex PCR was the method, and the copy in TCRdb shows in-frame clones only, minus some. V and J calls and clone size are copied from that table; D and trimming were computed from the DNA. The sample gives about 100,000 clones, 85% to 90% of which show up once; roughly 1.5% is in the top ten.

The V call is TRBV5-5, the J call TRBJ2-6; 10 bases match TRBD1. The source material was peripheral blood. This sequence was found in a human donor with active COVID-19. The donor label of this sample is uncertain. The CDR3 region has the DNA TGTGCCAGCAGCTTGACCGGGACAGGGGCGACTGGGGCCAACGTCCTGACTTTC. Protein product: CASSLTGTGATGANVLTF.